The next 27 T cell receptor beta chains were all read from a single sample in a study of control samples from healthy donors and cancer patients. Assay used: immunoSEQ multiplex PCR; TCRdb lists only in-frame clones, some missing. Here the sample spans just over 150,000 clones, approximately 93% being singletons. The specimen was blood. All receptors derive from a man aged 50-60 years in good health.

V usage is TRBV5-1 and J usage is TRBJ2-1, with D uncertain. Germline assignment: CDR1 SGHRS and CDR2 YFSETQ. V was shortened by 3 bases and J by 0 bases, with 10 bases between the two germline ends. The CDR3 contains 15 residues. The CDR3, as DNA: TGCGCCAGCAGCTCCCAAGGTAACTCCTACAATGAGCAGTTCTTC. Translated: CASSSQGNSYNEQFF.

The J gene is TRBJ1-6, the V gene TRBV19, with D perhaps TRBD1 (6 bases). The CDR3 is made up of 14 amino acids. The V gene's germline CDR1 is LNHDA and CDR2 SQIVND (reference sequence). Deletions cut 5 bases from V and 15 bases from J, with 20 bases between. This CDR3 reads CASSALYRDLRLHF. The CDR3 DNA follows: TGTGCCAGTAGTGCGCTGTACAGGGACCTACGCCTCCACTTT.

The gene calls are TRBV7-3 and TRBJ2-3, with unresolved D. This CDR3 has 14 residues. Germline CDR1 is SGHTA and CDR2 is FQGTGA. Trimming pared 2 bases from V and 3 bases from J, leaving 9 bases between. The CDR3 bases are TGTGCCAGCAGCTTAGGGAAGCAGACAGATACGCAGTATTTT. Translated: CASSLGKQTDTQYF.

The J gene is TRBJ1-1, the V gene TRBV7-9, with TRBD1 matching over 7 bases. The CDR3 loop spans 16 amino acids. J gave up 2 bases and V 5 bases, and 11 bases lay outside the gene matches. CDR1 and CDR2 (germline): SEHNR, FQNEAQ (reference sequence). The CDR3 nucleotides read TGTGCCAGCAGCCAAAACCAGGGACAGTCTAACACTGAAGCTTTCTTT. This translates into CASSQNQGQSNTEAFF. Supplemented by reference TRBV7-9 and TRBJ1-1, the full variable domain reads DTGVSQNPRHKITKRGQNVTFRCDPISEHNRLYWYRQTLGQGPEFLTYFQNEAQLEKSRLLSDRFSAERPKGSFSTLEIQRTEQGDSAMYLCASSQNQGQSNTEAFFGQGTRLTVV.

This chain links TRBV12-5 with TRBJ2-1, with 9 positions matching TRBD1. Germline CDR1 and CDR2: LGHNT and FRNRAP. The CDR3 is made up of 13 amino acids. The V segment lost 9 bases and the J segment 4 bases; nucleotides outside the gene matches: 4. CDR3 in DNA: TGTGCTAGCTCCGGGACAGGGTACAATGAGCAGTTCTTC. This sequence encodes CASSGTGYNEQFF. Based on the CDR3 plus reference TRBV12-5 and TRBJ2-1, the full variable domain is DARVTQTPRHKVTEMGQEVTMRCQPILGHNTVFWYRQTMMQGLELLAYFRNRAPLDDSGMPKDRFSAEMPDATLATLKIQPSEPRDSAVYFCASSGTGYNEQFFGPGTRLTVL.

V gene TRBV5-1 combines with J gene TRBJ2-6; D possibly corresponds to TRBD1 (5 bases). The CDR3 is 16 residues long. Trimming removed 0 bases from V and 2 bases from J, with 9 bases in between. Per the germline V gene, CDR1 is SGHRS and CDR2 is YFSETQ. CDR3 in DNA: TGCGCCAGCAGCTTGGGATCCAGGGCTGGGGCCAACGTCCTGACTTTC. Protein sequence: CASSLGSRAGANVLTF.

This chain joins TRBV28 and TRBJ2-5, with 10 positions matching TRBD2. The germline V gene encodes CDR1 MDHEN and CDR2 SYDVKM. Unmatched junction bases numbered 6, after V lost 10 bases and J lost 4 bases. The CDR3 consists of 13 residues. The CDR3 reads CAILAGDGETQYF. In DNA, the CDR3 is TGTGCCATTCTAGCGGGAGACGGAGAGACCCAGTACTTC.

The chain combines TRBV19 with TRBJ1-5; 8 bases align to TRBD1. Germline V lookup: CDR1 LNHDA, CDR2 SQIVND (reference sequence). V gave up 8 bases and J gave up 3 bases; unmatched junction bases: 9. This CDR3 is built from 15 residues. The CDR3 coding sequence is TGTGCCAGTCAGCGACAGGGGCTACCCAATCAGCCCCAGCATTTT. Translated: CASQRQGLPNQPQHF.

The rearrangement uses TRBV27 and TRBJ2-5, with D perhaps assigned TRBD1 or TRBD2 (5 bases each). The CDR3 sequence is 14 residues long. V shed 5 bases and J shed 0 bases, with 10 bases lying between them. Germline lookup yields CDR1 MNHEY and CDR2 SMNVEV (reference sequence). CDR3 nucleotides: TGTGCCAGCAGTGGGGACGGGAACCAAGAGACCCAGTACTTC. It translates to CASSGDGNQETQYF.

The chain is built from TRBV23-1 and TRBJ2-2; 10 bases are a match to TRBD1. TRBV23-1 is known as an ORF, though its function is uncertain. This CDR3 region has 16 residues. V shed 3 bases and J 6 bases; nucleotides not matched to a gene: 7. The CDR3 region is CASSQGTGDCSGELFF. In nucleotides, the CDR3 is TGCGCCAGCAGTCAGGGGACAGGGGATTGTTCCGGGGAGCTGTTTTTT.

This sequence joins TRBV3-1 (or the pseudogene TRBV3-2) and TRBJ2-2; D is unclear. This CDR3 is built from 11 residues. Germline lookup yields CDR1 LGHDT and CDR2 YNNKEL (reference sequence). The V and J ends lost 8 bases and 3 bases respectively, with 4 bases between them. This chain's CDR3 is CASYHTGELFF. In DNA, the CDR3 is TGTGCCAGCTATCACACCGGGGAGCTGTTTTTT.

This clone appeared once. The V gene is TRBV19, the J gene TRBJ2-1; D is ambiguous. CDR1 and CDR2 (germline): LNHDA, SQIVND (reference sequence). The V gene lost 7 bases and the J gene lost 4 bases, with 11 bases spanning the gap. This CDR3 is built from 13 residues. Here the CDR3 reads CASKGRRYNEQFF. The CDR3 coding sequence is TGTGCCAGTAAAGGTAGGCGATACAATGAGCAGTTCTTC.

This rearrangement joins TRBV24-1 to TRBJ1-4; possible D gene TRBD1, 6 bases. This CDR3 has 12 residues. The germline V gene has CDR1 KGHDR and CDR2 SFDVKD. With 3 bases removed from V and 11 bases from J, the gap between germline ends came to 9 bases. The CDR3: CATSDTGRKLFF. The CDR3 nucleotides read TGTGCCACCAGTGATACAGGGAGGAAACTGTTTTTT.

CDR3 coding DNA: TGTGCCAGCAGCCGAGTGGGGGGACTCACAGATACGCAGTATTTT. It encodes CASSRVGGLTDTQYF. This chain links TRBV7-9 with TRBJ2-3; weak D call: TRBD2 (6 bases). The length of the CDR3 is 15 residues. Germline V CDR1 and CDR2: SEHNR, FQNEAQ (reference sequence). Trimming cost V 5 bases and J 2 bases, with 14 bases left between them. Variable domain in full (rest from reference TRBV7-9 and TRBJ2-3): DTGVSQNPRHKITKRGQNVTFRCDPISEHNRLYWYRQTLGQGPEFLTYFQNEAQLEKSRLLSDRFSAERPKGSFSTLEIQRTEQGDSAMYLCASSRVGGLTDTQYFGPGTRLTVL.

This chain uses TRBV10-1 with TRBJ2-3, with 8 bases that match TRBD2. CDR1 is WNHNN, CDR2 SYGVQD, per germline (reference sequence). J was trimmed by 3 bases and V by 0 bases; bases with no gene match: 5. The CDR3 is 16 residues long. The CDR3 sequence: CASSESQREPTDTQYF. The CDR3 region has the DNA TGCGCCAGCAGTGAGTCGCAGCGGGAGCCAACAGATACGCAGTATTTT.

This chain uses TRBV29-1 with TRBJ2-7, with D tentatively TRBD2 (5 bases). Germline CDR1 is SQVTM and CDR2 is ANQGSEA. V lost 7 bases and J 7 bases, leaving 14 bases between the germline ends. This CDR3 region has 11 residues. The CDR3 DNA is TGCAGCGCACGGATCTGGGAGGAGCAGTACTTC. Translation: CSARIWEEQYF.

The chain links TRBV10-3 to TRBJ2-3; D is perhaps TRBD2 (6 bases). The CDR3 runs 13 residues. Trimming removed 6 bases at V and 2 bases at J, with 9 bases between. Per germline, CDR1 ENHRY and CDR2 SYGVKD. The CDR3 DNA sequence: TGTGCCATCAGAGGGGAGGCCACAGATACGCAGTATTTT. It encodes CAIRGEATDTQYF.

This sequence joins TRBV30 and TRBJ1-3; D not certain. This CDR3 has 11 amino acids. In germline, CDR1 is GTSNPN, CDR2 SVGIG (reference sequence). Trimming stripped 5 bases from V and 2 bases from J, with 4 bases between. CDR3 sequence: CAWLPGNTIYF. Here the CDR3 DNA reads TGTGCCTGGCTCCCTGGAAACACCATATATTTT.

V usage is TRBV29-1 and J usage is TRBJ2-5, with a tentative D call TRBD1 (5 bases). Germline V lookup: CDR1 SQVTM, CDR2 ANQGSEA. This CDR3 is built from 12 residues. Trimming removed 3 bases from V and 6 bases from J, with 11 bases in between. The CDR3, as DNA: TGCAGCGTTGAGGGGCAGGGAAAGACCCAGTACTTC. As protein: CSVEGQGKTQYF.

In this sample, this clone turned up once. V is TRBV9 and J is TRBJ2-1; no definite D call. The CDR3 loop spans 15 amino acids. Germline assignment: CDR1 SGDLS and CDR2 YYNGEE. The V and J ends lost 0 bases and 0 bases respectively, with 7 bases between them. The CDR3 here is CASSVDDSSYNEQFF. In DNA, the CDR3 is TGTGCCAGCAGCGTAGATGATAGCTCCTACAATGAGCAGTTCTTC.

The chain employs TRBV6-5 and TRBJ2-1; 12 bases map to TRBD2. The CDR3 runs 16 residues. With 4 bases clipped from V and 0 bases from J, the junction kept 1 base outside the gene matches. Germline CDR1 reads MNHEY; CDR2 reads SVGAGI. The CDR3 bases are TGTGCCAGCAGTTCTAGCGGGAGGGTCTCCTACAATGAGCAGTTCTTC. This gives the protein CASSSSGRVSYNEQFF.

The rearrangement joins TRBV24-1 to TRBJ2-2; 9 nucleotides align to TRBD1. Germline trimming cut 6 bases from V and 6 bases from J; bases unmatched to any gene: 7. Germline assignment: CDR1 KGHDR and CDR2 SFDVKD. CDR3 length equals 15 residues. Here the CDR3 reads CATSLWGQGPGELFF. The CDR3 bases are TGTGCCACCAGTCTTTGGGGACAGGGCCCCGGGGAGCTGTTTTTT.

The chain joins TRBV5-1 to TRBJ2-7; 14 positions agree with TRBD2. The germline CDR1 and CDR2 sequences are SGHRS and YFSETQ. The CDR3 has 15 residues. After removal of 4 bases from V and 4 bases from J, the junction contained 4 bases not matched to a gene. CDR3 sequence (DNA): TGCGCCAGCAGCCCCGGGACTAGCGGGGGTTACGAGCAGTACTTC. Translating gives CASSPGTSGGYEQYF.

The chain combines TRBV7-2 with TRBJ2-6; D is unclear. Trimming stripped 5 bases from V and 0 bases from J, with 11 bases between. This CDR3 contains 16 residues. CDR1 and CDR2 (germline): SGHTA, FQGNSA. CDR3 region: CASSPAVLSGANVLTF. In DNA form, the CDR3 reads TGTGCCAGCAGCCCGGCGGTTCTCTCTGGGGCCAACGTCCTGACTTTC.

V and J are TRBV5-1 and TRBJ2-7; TRBD1 might be the D (6 bases). Between the trimmed V and J ends, which lost 5 bases and 2 bases, there was a span of 23 bases. Germline assignment: CDR1 SGHRS and CDR2 YFSETQ. The CDR3 contains 17 residues. CDR3 region: CASSKRLRGEGAYEQYF. CDR3 coding DNA: TGCGCCAGCAGTAAGCGCCTTCGCGGAGAGGGGGCCTACGAGCAGTACTTC.

This clone was observed a few times. The chain uses TRBV4-1 and TRBJ2-7; 7 bases agree with TRBD2. Trimming cost V 5 bases and J 1 base; bases outside gene matches: 8. CDR1 and CDR2 (germline): MGHRA, YSYEKL. CDR3 length: 15 residues. In DNA form, the CDR3 reads TGCGCCAGCAGCTATGCGGGAGCGGGATCCTACGAGCAGTACTTC. As protein: CASSYAGAGSYEQYF.

This chain uses TRBV10-3 with TRBJ1-2; 7 nucleotides match TRBD1. This CDR3 is built from 14 residues. Per the germline V gene, CDR1 is ENHRY and CDR2 is SYGVKD. Trimming cost V 2 bases and J 8 bases; bases outside gene matches: 8. This CDR3 reads CAISETQGLHGYTF. The CDR3 DNA sequence: TGTGCCATCAGTGAGACACAGGGGCTACACGGCTACACCTTC.